This TCR beta chain was observed in a study of CD8 T cells in ankylosing spondylitis. Findings of the study overall: Among TCR beta sequences, a motif of several highly homologous variants appeared characteristic of ankylosing spondylitis blood. Relatively rare in peripheral blood, disease-linked clones were also CD8+. As reported, disease-linked clones showed significant enrichment in matched ankylosing spondylitis synovial fluid. In synovial fluid and blood from reactive arthritis, some motif variants were previously reported.

The junction had 7 bases not matched to a gene; V was cut back by 7 bases and J by 6 bases. The germline V gene encodes CDR1 SGHDT and CDR2 YYEEEE. The CDR3 spans 14 residues. This clonotype was found many times. No antigen is known for it. Quantitative 5'-RACE with molecular barcodes was used to make the TCR beta libraries. Using its own MiXCR run on the 5' RACE reads, TCRdb lists one record per CDR3 protein. There are roughly 90,000 distinct CDR3 sequences in the sample; roughly 10% occur only once, and 30% lies in the top ten. The chain combines TRBV5-6 with TRBJ2-1; 10 nucleotides match TRBD2. This TCR was sampled from a male donor with ankylosing spondylitis. The sequenced sample was blood, either unsorted or a sorted T cell fraction (not recorded which). The chain's CDR3 is CASLTLAGANEQFF. The CDR3 bases are TGTGCCAGCCTGACCCTAGCGGGAGCCAATGAGCAGTTCTTC.